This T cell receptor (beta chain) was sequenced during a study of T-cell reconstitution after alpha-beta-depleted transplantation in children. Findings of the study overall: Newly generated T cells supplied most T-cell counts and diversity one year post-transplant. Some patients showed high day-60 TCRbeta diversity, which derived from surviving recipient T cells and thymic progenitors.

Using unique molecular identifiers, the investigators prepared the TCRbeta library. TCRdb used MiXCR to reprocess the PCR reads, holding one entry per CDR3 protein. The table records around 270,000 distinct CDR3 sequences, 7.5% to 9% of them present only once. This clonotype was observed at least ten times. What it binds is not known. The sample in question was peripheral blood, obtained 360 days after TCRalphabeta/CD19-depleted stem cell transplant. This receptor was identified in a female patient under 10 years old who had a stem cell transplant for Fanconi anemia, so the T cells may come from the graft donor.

This chain's CDR3 is CASSPLGQAIQETQYF. The DNA of the CDR3 is TGTGCCAGCAGTCCGCTTGGACAGGCAATCCAAGAGACCCAGTACTTC. The chain has TRBV27 and TRBJ2-5; 7 bases agree with TRBD1. Germline CDR1 is MNHEY and CDR2 is SMNVEV (reference sequence). The J segment lost 1 base and the V segment lost 5 bases, leaving 10 bases of the junction unmatched. This CDR3 comprises 16 residues.